This T cell receptor (beta chain) derives from a study of Ad26.COV2.S vaccination and SARS-CoV-2 variants. Overall study: Donor got 5x10^10 or 1x10^11 viral particles of Ad26.COV2.S.

Treatment in this sample: approximately 18 received Ad26.COV2.S at low or high dose, single or two shots; several received placebo; per-sample allocation not given. Each sample was drawn 63 days after the first injection (of vaccine or placebo). In Boston, the donor was an adult between 18-55 years of age. Method: immunoSEQ multiplex PCR; TCRdb's copy keeps in-frame clones and lacks some. This table holds fewer than 300,000 clones, about 89% found once. This clone was seen once. The CDR3 loop spans 15 amino acids. Germline V gene sequence: CDR1 MNHEY, CDR2 SVGEGT. V was cut by 2 bases and J by 6 bases, with 16 bases left in between.

This sequence was found in a person aged 18 to 59 who received the Ad26.COV2.S COVID-19 vaccine or a placebo. Sample: peripheral blood, taken in a trial of Ad26.COV2.S vaccine versus placebo. The chain links TRBV6-2 or TRBV6-3 to TRBJ1-2, with a weak D call TRBD1 (5 bases). Written as DNA, the CDR3 is TGTGCCAGCAGTTACGATGCCAGGGAACTTGATGGCTACACCTTC. This gives the protein CASSYDARELDGYTF.